The next 24 T cell receptor beta chains were all read from a single sample in a study of shared clonotypes between healthy human individuals. Some clones are missing from TCRdb's copy, which holds only in-frame ones; the method was immunoSEQ multiplex PCR. The data show approximately 1.5 million clones, with nearly 99% seen just once and roughly 0.45% held by the top ten. The sample was naive CD4+ T cells sorted from blood. The subset denotes: CD45RA+ positively selected. These receptors were taken from a man aged 25-40 years in good health.

The chain employs TRBV7-2 and TRBJ2-7; D is possibly TRBD2 (6 bases). CDR1 is SGHTA and CDR2 is FQGNSA in the germline V gene. The CDR3 has 18 residues. V was shortened by 0 bases and J by 4 bases, with 22 bases between the two germline ends. The CDR3 DNA is TGTGCCAGCAGCTTAGCGTGGGGGTTGCCGGGAGTCAGGTACGAGCAGTACTTC. Amino acids: CASSLAWGLPGVRYEQYF.

The chain couples TRBV5-1 to TRBJ1-4, with a tentative D call TRBD1 (6 bases). The CDR3 totals 15 residues. Germline CDR1 and CDR2: SGHRS and YFSETQ. Trimming removed 1 base from V and 3 bases from J, with 10 bases in between. CDR3 DNA sequence: TGCGCCAGCAGCTTGCAACAGGGACCTAATGAAAAACTGTTTTTT. Translation: CASSLQQGPNEKLFF. Combining the CDR3 with reference TRBV5-1 and TRBJ1-4 gives the whole variable domain KAGVTQTPRYLIKTRGQQVTLSCSPISGHRSVSWYQQTPGQGLQFLFEYFSETQRNKGNFPGRFSGRQFSNSRSEMNVSTLELGDSALYLCASSLQQGPNEKLFFGSGTQLSVL.

The chain is built from TRBV9 and TRBJ2-3; D tentatively fits TRBD1 or TRBD2 (5 bases each). The CDR3 extends over 13 amino acids. CDR1 is SGDLS and CDR2 is YYNGEE in the germline V gene. Trimming left V 6 bases short and J 4 bases short, with 12 bases between. DNA for the CDR3: TGTGCCAGCAAGAGGGGTTCGGCAGATACGCAGTATTTT. Its translation is CASKRGSADTQYF. The entire variable domain, with the rest obtained from reference TRBV9 and TRBJ2-3, is as follows: DSGVTQTPKHLITATGQRVTLRCSPRSGDLSVYWYQQSLDQGLQFLIQYYNGEERAKGNILERFSAQQFPDLHSELNLSSLELGDSALYFCASKRGSADTQYFGPGTRLTVL.

The chain couples TRBV10-2 to TRBJ2-7; D is possibly TRBD1 or TRBD2 (6 bases each). Germline V lookup: CDR1 WSHSY, CDR2 SAAADI. The ends were cut back, 8 bases at V and 4 bases at J, with 21 bases in the middle. CDR3 length equals 15 residues. CDR3 nucleotides: TGCGCCAGCGGTCCTCGAAGGGGGGCCAGTTACGAGCAGTACTTC. This encodes CASGPRRGASYEQYF.

This chain uses TRBV11-2 with TRBJ2-5; 7 nucleotides align to TRBD1. The trim removed 1 base at V and 5 bases at J, leaving 4 bases unmatched. CDR1 and CDR2 from the germline V gene are SGHAT and FQNNGV. The CDR3 length is 14 residues. CDR3 protein: CASSLGGQMETQYF. The CDR3 region has the DNA TGTGCCAGCAGCTTAGGGGGACAGATGGAGACCCAGTACTTC. Variable domain in full (rest from reference TRBV11-2 and TRBJ2-5): EAGVAQSPRYKIIEKRQSVAFWCNPISGHATLYWYQQILGQGPKLLIQFQNNGVVDDSQLPKDRFSAERLKGVDSTLKIQPAKLEDSAVYLCASSLGGQMETQYFGPGTRLLVL.

This chain links TRBV5-1 with TRBJ1-4, with TRBD1 matching over 8 bases. The germline gives CDR1 SGHRS, CDR2 YFSETQ. Trimming removed 4 bases from V and 6 bases from J; junction bases left unmatched: 11. The CDR3 length is 16 residues. CDR3 DNA: TGCGCCAGCAGCATGGGACAGGATCATCGATATGAAAAACTGTTTTTT. This sequence encodes CASSMGQDHRYEKLFF.

The rearrangement uses TRBV18 and TRBJ2-3; 8 bases fit TRBD2. The CDR3 length is 17 residues. V gave up 3 bases and J gave up 2 bases; unmatched junction bases: 10. Looked up from germline, CDR1 is KGHSH and CDR2 is LQKENI. The CDR3 nucleotides read TGTGCCAGCTCACCGAAGACTAGCGCGAGTACCACAGATACGCAGTATTTT. Protein product: CASSPKTSASTTDTQYF.

This sequence joins TRBV4-1 and TRBJ2-5; D remains unclear. V lost 1 base to trimming and J lost 5 bases, with 11 bases between them. Germline V gives CDR1 MGHRA, CDR2 YSYEKL. This CDR3 is 14 amino acids long. CDR3 in DNA: TGCGCCAGCAGCCAAGTGGAGTTCTATGAGACCCAGTACTTC. Its translation: CASSQVEFYETQYF.

The genes are TRBV16 and TRBJ2-7; no reliable D call. The germline V and J ends were trimmed by 1 base and 5 bases, with 9 bases remaining between them. This CDR3 spans 13 amino acids. Germline CDR1 is KGHSY and CDR2 is FQNENV. As DNA, the CDR3 is TGTGCCAGCAGCCAATATAACGTCGACGAGCAGTACTTC. It translates to CASSQYNVDEQYF. The full variable domain, with the rest looked up from reference TRBV16 and TRBJ2-7, is GEEVAQTPKHLVRGEGQKAKLYCAPIKGHSYVFWYQQVLKNEFKFLISFQNENVFDETGMPKERFSAKCLPNSPCSLEIQATKLEDSAVYFCASSQYNVDEQYFGPGTRLTVT.

This chain links TRBV5-1 with TRBJ2-7, with 9 positions matching TRBD1. This CDR3 spans 17 amino acids. The germline gives CDR1 SGHRS, CDR2 YFSETQ. Trimming at V came to 0 bases and at J to 5 bases, leaving 12 bases not matched to a gene. This CDR3 is CASSLGNLRDRANEQYF. The CDR3 nucleotides read TGCGCCAGCAGCTTGGGTAACCTTCGGGACAGGGCCAACGAGCAGTACTTC. The full variable domain, in which reference TRBV5-1 and TRBJ2-7 provide the parts outside the CDR3, is KAGVTQTPRYLIKTRGQQVTLSCSPISGHRSVSWYQQTPGQGLQFLFEYFSETQRNKGNFPGRFSGRQFSNSRSEMNVSTLELGDSALYLCASSLGNLRDRANEQYFGPGTRLTVT.

The rearrangement joins TRBV28 to TRBJ1-1, with D perhaps TRBD1 (5 bases). The ends were cut back, 2 bases at V and 8 bases at J, with 18 bases in the middle. Germline values: CDR1 MDHEN, CDR2 SYDVKM. This CDR3 has 15 residues. The CDR3 loop reads CASSLGGAGRVEAFF. The DNA of the CDR3 is TGTGCCAGCAGTTTAGGAGGTGCAGGCAGGGTAGAAGCTTTCTTT. Full variable domain (remainder filled in from reference TRBV28 and TRBJ1-1): DVKVTQSSRYLVKRTGEKVFLECVQDMDHENMFWYRQDPGLGLRLIYFSYDVKMKEKGDIPEGYSVSREKKERFSLILESASTNQTSMYLCASSLGGAGRVEAFFGQGTRLTVV.

The chain carries TRBV19 and TRBJ2-1; TRBD2 aligns across 16 bases. Germline lookup yields CDR1 LNHDA and CDR2 SQIVND (reference sequence). With 7 bases clipped from V and 4 bases from J, the junction kept 7 bases outside the gene matches. CDR3 size: 17 residues. The CDR3 DNA reads TGTGCCAGTACTTATCGGGGACTAGCGGGAGGGTACAATGAGCAGTTCTTC. It codes for CASTYRGLAGGYNEQFF.

This chain joins TRBV14 and TRBJ2-1, with 7 bases lining up with TRBD2. CDR1 SGHDN and CDR2 FVKESK come from the germline V gene. This CDR3 region has 16 residues. The trim removed 4 bases at V and 8 bases at J, leaving 14 bases unmatched. CDR3: CASSPRRGRSSYEQFF. The CDR3 coding sequence is TGTGCCAGCAGCCCAAGGCGGGGGAGAAGTAGTTATGAGCAGTTCTTC. Drawing the rest from reference TRBV14 and TRBJ2-1, the complete variable domain is EAGVTQFPSHSVIEKGQTVTLRCDPISGHDNLYWYRRVMGKEIKFLLHFVKESKQDESGMPNNRFLAERTGGTYSTLKVQPAELEDSGVYFCASSPRRGRSSYEQFFGPGTRLTVL.

The chain has TRBV29-1 and TRBJ2-7; D might be TRBD1 or TRBD2, each matching 5 bases. Deletions cut 7 bases from V and 11 bases from J, with 18 bases between. This CDR3 region has 11 residues. Germline CDR1 and CDR2: SQVTM and ANQGSEA. The CDR3 is CSGRGVATEYF. The CDR3 DNA is TGCAGCGGCAGAGGGGTGGCGACAGAGTACTTC.

This clone was picked up one time. This sequence joins TRBV2 and TRBJ2-7; no definite D call. Per germline, CDR1 SNHLY and CDR2 FYNNEI. Trimming removed 3 bases from V and 2 bases from J, with 11 bases in between. The CDR3 spans 14 residues. Written as DNA, the CDR3 is TGTGCCAGCAGTGAGTCGGGCGGTGCCTACGAGCAGTACTTC. Translation: CASSESGGAYEQYF.

This chain uses TRBV27 with TRBJ2-1; possibly TRBD1 or TRBD2 for D (5 bases each). There are 12 residues in the CDR3. Germline CDR1 and CDR2: MNHEY and SMNVEV (reference sequence). V was shortened by 6 bases and J by 6 bases, with 9 bases between the two germline ends. This chain's CDR3 is CASRGPVNEQFF. CDR3 nucleotides: TGTGCCAGCAGGGGACCTGTCAATGAGCAGTTCTTC.

The chain has TRBV21-1 and TRBJ2-2; the table's TRBD1 call for D was not verified on the DNA. TRBV21-1 is recorded as a pseudogene. The CDR3 sequence is 14 residues long. The CDR3 bases are TGTGCCAGCAGCAAAGAGGGGAAGGCCGGGGAGCTGTTTTTT. Protein product: CASSKEGKAGELFF.

The rearrangement uses TRBV21-1 and TRBJ1-5. TRBV21-1 is annotated as a pseudogene. There are 15 residues in the CDR3. As DNA, the CDR3 is TGTGCCAGCAGCCCCCAAGACGGGGCTAATCAGCCCCAGCATTTT. Translated, it gives CASSPQDGANQPQHF.

Only a few counts were recorded for this clone. This chain joins TRBV19 and TRBJ2-2; D not certain. The germline V gene encodes CDR1 LNHDA and CDR2 SQIVND (reference sequence). Between the trimmed V and J ends, which lost 8 bases and 0 bases, there was a span of 7 bases. The CDR3 sequence is 13 residues long. This chain's CDR3 is CASSAPNTGELFF. The CDR3 region has the DNA TGTGCCAGTTCCGCCCCGAACACCGGGGAGCTGTTTTTT.

The gene calls are TRBV5-1 and TRBJ2-7, with D perhaps matching TRBD1 or TRBD2 (6 bases each). This CDR3 contains 13 residues. Germline V CDR1 and CDR2: SGHRS, YFSETQ. V shed 5 bases and J shed 4 bases, with 13 bases lying between them. The CDR3 DNA is TGCGCCAGCAGGGAGGGGGTAGGGTACGAGCAGTACTTC. Its translation: CASREGVGYEQYF.

The chain is built from TRBV19 and TRBJ2-7, with D maybe TRBD1 (5 bases). In germline, CDR1 is LNHDA, CDR2 SQIVND (reference sequence). CDR3 length: 13 residues. Between the trimmed V and J ends, which lost 5 bases and 5 bases, there was a span of 13 bases. Here the CDR3 reads CASSARAANEQYF. The CDR3 DNA reads TGTGCCAGTAGTGCCAGGGCCGCGAACGAGCAGTACTTC.

V and J are TRBV5-1 and TRBJ1-3, with 7 positions matching TRBD1. CDR1 is SGHRS, CDR2 YFSETQ, per germline. With 0 bases clipped from V and 1 base from J, the junction kept 10 bases outside the gene matches. This CDR3 is 18 amino acids long. CDR3: CASSLEGLGRGSGNTIYF. The CDR3 region has the DNA TGCGCCAGCAGCTTGGAAGGTCTGGGCAGGGGGTCTGGAAACACCATATATTTT. Supplemented by reference TRBV5-1 and TRBJ1-3, the full variable domain reads KAGVTQTPRYLIKTRGQQVTLSCSPISGHRSVSWYQQTPGQGLQFLFEYFSETQRNKGNFPGRFSGRQFSNSRSEMNVSTLELGDSALYLCASSLEGLGRGSGNTIYFGEGSWLTVV.

This clone was seen more than once but under ten times. Distinct nucleotide sequences in the sample also encode this CDR3. V and J are TRBV28 and TRBJ1-2; 9 bases fit TRBD1. CDR1 is MDHEN and CDR2 is SYDVKM in the germline V gene. Trimming at V came to 5 bases and at J to 0 bases, leaving 1 base not matched to a gene. CDR3 length: 14 amino acids. The CDR3 nucleotides are TGTGCCAGCAGTAGGGACAGGGCTAACTATGGCTACACCTTC. Residues: CASSRDRANYGYTF.

This chain connects TRBV2 to TRBJ2-7, with D possibly matching TRBD1 (7 bases). CDR3 length equals 12 residues. Germline V CDR1 and CDR2: SNHLY, FYNNEI. Trimming removed 8 bases at V and 6 bases at J, with 14 bases between. The CDR3 sequence: CASSRGRIEQYF. CDR3 nucleotide sequence: TGTGCCAGCTCCAGGGGGAGGATCGAGCAGTACTTC.